This T cell receptor (beta chain) was obtained from a study of OX40 agonist ivuxolimab in advanced cancers. Study details: Intravenous ivuxolimab at 0.01 to 10 mg/kg was given to patients every 2 weeks. Study-level results: By week 6 at 0.1 to 3.0 mg/kg, blood CD4+ and CD8+ T cells had expanded clonally.

Profiled with immunoSEQ multiplex PCR; TCRdb holds only in-frame clones, not every one. Counted here are fewer than 25,000 clones, approximately 88% occurring once; the ten biggest clones make up about 9.6%. CDR3 length equals 13 residues. The ends lost 7 bases at V and 2 bases at J; junction bases unmatched: 3. Germline lookup yields CDR1 MNHNS and CDR2 SASEGT. For this clone: Its cognate antigen is unknown. Other DNA variants within this sample encode the same CDR3.

This specimen consisted of CD4+ or CD8+ T cells sorted from blood, obtained in a trial of the OX40 agonist ivuxolimab. V is TRBV6-1 and J is TRBJ2-7, with 9 bases identical to TRBD2. This clonotype was sampled from an adult with an advanced solid tumor such as melanoma, head and neck, liver or kidney cancer. Written as DNA, the CDR3 is TGTGCCAGCAAACTAGCGGGCACCTACGAGCAGTACTTC. This encodes CASKLAGTYEQYF.